These T cell receptor beta chains were read from a single sample in a study of blood T cell repertoires in COVID-19. Clones were read by immunoSEQ multiplex PCR, and TCRdb kept only the in-frame ones, dropping some. The sample holds around 260,000 clones, about 87% seen once. The sequenced material came from peripheral blood. These TCRs come from a woman aged 40 to 50 who had recovered from COVID-19. Each CDR3 is given with its conserved first and last residue. D genes are given only for firm matches. Clone sizes are given selectively: once, few, many, or a class where the clone is expanded.

cdr3_aa	cdr3_nt	d_call	clone_size	v_call	j_call
CATSPATGPNNSPLHF	TGTGCCACCAGCCCCGCCACAGGGCCAAATAACTCACCCCTCCACTTT	NA	NA	TRBV15	TRBJ1-6
CASSPGTGRIQYF	TGTGCCAGCAGTCCCGGGACAGGGAGAATCCAGTACTTC	TRBD1	NA	TRBV27	TRBJ2-5
CASSLLTTNEKLFF	TGCGCCAGCAGCCTCTTAACAACTAATGAAAAACTGTTTTTT	NA	once	TRBV4-1	TRBJ1-4
CASSLGGRMAIEQFF	TGTGCCAGCAGCTTGGGGGGGCGAATGGCGATTGAGCAGTTCTTC	NA	NA	TRBV5-4	TRBJ2-1
CASSPDPSRGYTF	TGCGCCAGCAGCCCGGATCCCTCTAGGGGCTACACCTTC	NA	NA	TRBV4-1	TRBJ1-2
CASSLRLTGGELFF	TGTGCCAGCAGCTTAAGATTGACGGGCGGGGAGCTGTTTTTT	NA	NA	TRBV5-6	TRBJ2-2
CASSVGGGAEKLFF	TGTGCCAGCAGCGTAGGAGGTGGAGCAGAAAAACTGTTTTTT	NA	NA	TRBV9	TRBJ1-4
CASSLRKSGGDFGNTIYF	TGTGCCAGCTCACTGCGAAAATCAGGGGGCGATTTTGGAAACACCATATATTTT	TRBD1	NA	TRBV18	TRBJ1-3
CASSAPLGGEQYF	TGTGCCAGCAGCGCCCCCCTCGGGGGCGAGCAGTACTTC	NA	NA	TRBV6-2/TRBV6-3	TRBJ2-7
CASSSQGHTYTEAFF	TGTGCCAGCAGCTCTCAAGGACACACTTACACTGAAGCTTTCTTT	NA	NA	TRBV7-3	TRBJ1-1
CSVGRGSPDNSPLHF	TGCAGCGTTGGCAGGGGTTCCCCTGATAATTCACCCCTCCACTTT	NA	NA	TRBV29-1	TRBJ1-6
CASSVGGGPGFYEQYF	TGTGCCAGCAGCGTAGGCGGGGGTCCGGGATTCTACGAGCAGTACTTC	TRBD2	NA	TRBV9	TRBJ2-7
CASSLRAIQRASTDTQYF	TGTGCCAGCAGCCTACGGGCTATTCAGCGGGCTAGCACAGATACGCAGTATTTT	NA	NA	TRBV7-6	TRBJ2-3
CASQHRGRNTGELFF	TGTGCCAGCCAGCACAGGGGGCGAAACACCGGGGAGCTGTTTTTT	TRBD1	few	TRBV5-6	TRBJ2-2
CASSDWTGEAFF	TGCGCCAGCAGTGACTGGACAGGGGAAGCTTTCTTT	TRBD1	NA	TRBV10-1	TRBJ1-1
CASSWKTGLGRDTEAFF	TGTGCCAGCAGCTGGAAGACAGGGCTGGGGAGAGACACTGAAGCTTTCTTT	TRBD1	NA	TRBV11-2	TRBJ1-1
CASTQDRGPGYTF	TGTGCCAGCACCCAGGACAGGGGACCGGGCTACACCTTC	TRBD1	NA	TRBV5-6	TRBJ1-2
CASSQEWDFYEQYF	TGCGCCAGCAGCCAAGAGTGGGACTTCTACGAGCAGTACTTC	NA	NA	TRBV4-3	TRBJ2-7
CASSLIQGDGYTF	TGTGCCAGCAGCTTGATACAGGGCGATGGCTACACCTTC	NA	NA	TRBV5-6	TRBJ1-2
CASSTYVRDIGGYTF	TGTGCCAGTAGTACCTACGTCCGGGACATTGGTGGCTACACCTTC	NA	NA	TRBV19	TRBJ1-2
CASSPSGTGSEKLFF	TGTGCCAGCAGCCCCTCCGGGACAGGGTCTGAAAAACTGTTTTTT	TRBD1	NA	TRBV7-2	TRBJ1-4
CASSLGRTGQETQYF	TGTGCCAGCAGCTTAGGTCGGACAGGCCAAGAGACCCAGTACTTC	TRBD1	once	TRBV7-2	TRBJ2-5